Given below is one T cell receptor beta chain in context. The antigen remains unidentified. The entry originates in a study of beta chain features in type 1 diabetes. It was one heparinised blood draw, averaging about 116 mL, that each donor gave. Stem cell-like memory, regulatory, central memory and naive CD4+ cells were sorted via CD45RO/CCR7/CD25/CD127/CD95/CD27. Germline CDR1 SGHTA, CDR2 FQGNSA. This CDR3 spans 15 amino acids. V gave up 5 bases and J gave up 0 bases, with 11 bases separating them. The study, taken as a whole, reports: Shorter TCRB CDR3s, moderately but significantly so, were found in Type 1 diabetes patients in all four CD4+ subsets.

Expressed TCRB transcripts were sequenced because the entire RNA isolate underwent reverse transcription. TCRdb keeps only in-frame clones here, not all; method: immunoSEQ multiplex PCR. The profile shows some 280,000 clones, around an eighth of them singletons. The receptor comes from a man aged 25-45 years with type 1 diabetes. The sequenced sample was naive CD4+ T cells from blood. The chain couples TRBV7-2 to TRBJ2-4, with TRBD2 as a possible D gene (6 bases). DNA for the CDR3: TGTGCCAGCAGCAAGCGGGTGGTAGCCAAAAACATTCAGTACTTC. Protein: CASSKRVVAKNIQYF.